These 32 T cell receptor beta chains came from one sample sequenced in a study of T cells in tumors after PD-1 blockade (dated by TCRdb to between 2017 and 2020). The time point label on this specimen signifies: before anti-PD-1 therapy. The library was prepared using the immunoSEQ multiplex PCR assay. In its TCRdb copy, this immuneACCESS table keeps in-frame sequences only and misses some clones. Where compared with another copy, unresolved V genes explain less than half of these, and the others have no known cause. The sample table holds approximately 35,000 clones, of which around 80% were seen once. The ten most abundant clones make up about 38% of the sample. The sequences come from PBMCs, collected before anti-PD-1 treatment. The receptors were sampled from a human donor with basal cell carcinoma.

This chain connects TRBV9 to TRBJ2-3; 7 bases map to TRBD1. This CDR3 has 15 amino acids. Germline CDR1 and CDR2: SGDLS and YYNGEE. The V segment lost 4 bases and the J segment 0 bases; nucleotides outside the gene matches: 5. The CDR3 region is CASSTAGGSTDTQYF. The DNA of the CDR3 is TGTGCCAGCAGCACCGCAGGGGGAAGCACAGATACGCAGTATTTT.

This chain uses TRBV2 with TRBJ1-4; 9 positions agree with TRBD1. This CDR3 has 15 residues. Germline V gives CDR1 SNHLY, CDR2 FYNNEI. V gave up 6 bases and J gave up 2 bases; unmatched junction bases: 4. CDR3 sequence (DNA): TGTGCCAGCAGAGTCGACAGGGGGACTAATGAAAAACTGTTTTTT. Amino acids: CASRVDRGTNEKLFF.

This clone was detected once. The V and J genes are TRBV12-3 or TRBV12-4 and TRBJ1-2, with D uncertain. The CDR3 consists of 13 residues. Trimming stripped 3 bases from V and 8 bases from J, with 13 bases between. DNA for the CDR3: TGTGCCAGCAGTTTCGGGGAGCCTGGAGGCTACACCTTC. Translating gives CASSFGEPGGYTF.

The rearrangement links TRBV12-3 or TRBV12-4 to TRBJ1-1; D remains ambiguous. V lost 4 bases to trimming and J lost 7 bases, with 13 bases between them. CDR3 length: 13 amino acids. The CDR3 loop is CASSSTVLGEAFF. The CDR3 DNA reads TGTGCCAGCAGTTCAACAGTCCTAGGTGAAGCTTTCTTT.

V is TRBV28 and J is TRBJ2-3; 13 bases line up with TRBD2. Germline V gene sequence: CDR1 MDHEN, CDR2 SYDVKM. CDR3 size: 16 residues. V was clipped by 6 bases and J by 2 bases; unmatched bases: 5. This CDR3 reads CASSSGTSGITDTQYF. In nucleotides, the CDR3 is TGTGCCAGCAGCTCAGGGACTAGCGGGATCACAGATACGCAGTATTTT.

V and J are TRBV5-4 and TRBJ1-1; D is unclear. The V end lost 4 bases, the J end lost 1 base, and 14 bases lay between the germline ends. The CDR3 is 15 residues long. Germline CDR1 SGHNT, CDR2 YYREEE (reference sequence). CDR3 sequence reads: CASSLSRVENTEAFF. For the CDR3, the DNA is TGTGCCAGCAGCCTCAGTCGGGTGGAGAACACTGAAGCTTTCTTT.

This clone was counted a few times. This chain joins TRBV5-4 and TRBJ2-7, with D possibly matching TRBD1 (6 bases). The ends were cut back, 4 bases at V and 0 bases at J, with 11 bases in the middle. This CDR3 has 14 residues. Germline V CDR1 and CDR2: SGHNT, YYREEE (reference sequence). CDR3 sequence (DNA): TGTGCCAGCAGCCCGCGGACAGCCTCCTACGAGCAGTACTTC. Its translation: CASSPRTASYEQYF.

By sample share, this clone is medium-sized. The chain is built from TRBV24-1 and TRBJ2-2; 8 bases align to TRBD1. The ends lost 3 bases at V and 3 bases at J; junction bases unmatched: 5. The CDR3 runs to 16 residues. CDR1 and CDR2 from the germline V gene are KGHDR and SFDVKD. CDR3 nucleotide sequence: TGTGCCACCAGTGATATGGAGACAGGGGACACCGGGGAGCTGTTTTTT. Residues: CATSDMETGDTGELFF.

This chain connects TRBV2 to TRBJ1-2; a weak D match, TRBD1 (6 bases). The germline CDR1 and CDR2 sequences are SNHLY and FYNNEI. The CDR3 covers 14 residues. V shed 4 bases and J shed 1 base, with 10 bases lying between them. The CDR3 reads CASSGTASNYGYTF. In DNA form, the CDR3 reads TGTGCCAGCAGTGGGACAGCGAGTAACTATGGCTACACCTTC. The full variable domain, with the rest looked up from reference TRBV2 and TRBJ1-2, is EPEVTQTPSHQVTQMGQEVILRCVPISNHLYFYWYRQILGQKVEFLVSFYNNEISEKSEIFDDQFSVERPDGSNFTLKIRSTKLEDSAMYFCASSGTASNYGYTFGSGTRLTVV.

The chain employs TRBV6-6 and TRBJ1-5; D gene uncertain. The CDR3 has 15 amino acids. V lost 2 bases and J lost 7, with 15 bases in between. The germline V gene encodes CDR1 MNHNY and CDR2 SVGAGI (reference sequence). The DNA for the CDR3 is TGTGCCAGCAGTTACGAACAGACCTTCGCACAGCCCCAGCATTTT. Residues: CASSYEQTFAQPQHF.

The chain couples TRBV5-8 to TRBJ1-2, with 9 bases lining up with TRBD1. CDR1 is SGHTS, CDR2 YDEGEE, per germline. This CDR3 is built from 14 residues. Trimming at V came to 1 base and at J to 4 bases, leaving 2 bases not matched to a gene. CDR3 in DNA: TGTGCCAGCAGCTTGAACAGGGGGCTCTATGGCTACACCTTC. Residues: CASSLNRGLYGYTF.

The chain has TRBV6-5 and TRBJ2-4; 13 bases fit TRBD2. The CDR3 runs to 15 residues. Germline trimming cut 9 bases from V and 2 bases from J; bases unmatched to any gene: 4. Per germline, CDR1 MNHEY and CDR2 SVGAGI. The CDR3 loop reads CASTLAGGTKNIQYF. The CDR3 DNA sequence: TGTGCCAGTACACTAGCGGGAGGGACCAAAAACATTCAGTACTTC.

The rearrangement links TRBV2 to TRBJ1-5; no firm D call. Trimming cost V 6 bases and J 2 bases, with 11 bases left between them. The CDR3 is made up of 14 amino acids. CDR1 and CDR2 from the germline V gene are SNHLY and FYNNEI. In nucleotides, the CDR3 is TGTGCCAGCAGCGAACTAAGGGGCAATCAGCCCCAGCATTTT. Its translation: CASSELRGNQPQHF.

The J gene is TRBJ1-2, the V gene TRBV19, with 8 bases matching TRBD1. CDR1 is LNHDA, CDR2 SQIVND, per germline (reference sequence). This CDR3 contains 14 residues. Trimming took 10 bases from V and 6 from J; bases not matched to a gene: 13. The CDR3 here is CATKDREGFNGYTF. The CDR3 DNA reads TGTGCCACAAAGGACAGGGAGGGATTTAATGGCTACACCTTC.

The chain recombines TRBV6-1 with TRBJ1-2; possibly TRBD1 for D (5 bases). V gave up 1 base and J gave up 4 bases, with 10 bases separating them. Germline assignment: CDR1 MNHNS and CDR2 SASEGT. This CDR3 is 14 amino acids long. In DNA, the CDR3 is TGTGCCAGCAGTGAAGACGGGGGGGGCTATGGCTACACCTTC. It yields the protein CASSEDGGGYGYTF.

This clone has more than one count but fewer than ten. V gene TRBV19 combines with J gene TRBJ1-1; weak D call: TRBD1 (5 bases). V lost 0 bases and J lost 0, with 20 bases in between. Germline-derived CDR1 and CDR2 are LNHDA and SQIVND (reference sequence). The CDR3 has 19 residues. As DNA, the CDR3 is TGTGCCAGTAGTATAGATTTCGGGCGGGACGGAACTCTGAACACTGAAGCTTTCTTT. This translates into CASSIDFGRDGTLNTEAFF.

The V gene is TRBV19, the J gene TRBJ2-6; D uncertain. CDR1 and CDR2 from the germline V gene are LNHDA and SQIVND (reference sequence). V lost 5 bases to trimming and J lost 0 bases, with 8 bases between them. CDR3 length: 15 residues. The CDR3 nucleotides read TGTGCCAGTAGTGTTATGAACTCTGGGGCCAACGTCCTGACTTTC. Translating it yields CASSVMNSGANVLTF.

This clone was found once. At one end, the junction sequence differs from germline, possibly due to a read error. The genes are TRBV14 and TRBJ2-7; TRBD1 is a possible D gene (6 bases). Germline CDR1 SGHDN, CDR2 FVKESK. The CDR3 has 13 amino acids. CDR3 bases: TGTGCCAGCAGCCAAGATAAGAGCCGGGACACTACATTC. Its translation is CASSQDKSRDTTF.

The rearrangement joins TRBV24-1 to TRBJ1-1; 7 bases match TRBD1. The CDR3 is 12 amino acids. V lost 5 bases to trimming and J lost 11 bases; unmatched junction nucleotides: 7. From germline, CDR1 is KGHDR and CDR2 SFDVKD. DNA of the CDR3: TGTGCCACCAGTGGTACAGGGGAGGAGGCTTTCTTT. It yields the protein CATSGTGEEAFF.

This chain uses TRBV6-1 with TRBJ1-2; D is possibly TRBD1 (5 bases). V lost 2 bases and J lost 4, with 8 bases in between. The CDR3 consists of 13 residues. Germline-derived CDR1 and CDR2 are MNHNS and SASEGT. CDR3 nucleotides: TGTGCCAGCAGTGAATCGGGGCCCTATGGCTACACCTTC. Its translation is CASSESGPYGYTF.

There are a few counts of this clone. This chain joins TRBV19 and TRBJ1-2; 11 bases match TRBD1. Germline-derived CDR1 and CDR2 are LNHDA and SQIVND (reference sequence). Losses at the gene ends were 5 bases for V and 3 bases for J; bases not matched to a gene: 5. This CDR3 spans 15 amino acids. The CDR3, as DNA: TGTGCCAGTAGTTCTGGGACAGGGGGAGACTATGGCTACACCTTC. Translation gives CASSSGTGGDYGYTF.

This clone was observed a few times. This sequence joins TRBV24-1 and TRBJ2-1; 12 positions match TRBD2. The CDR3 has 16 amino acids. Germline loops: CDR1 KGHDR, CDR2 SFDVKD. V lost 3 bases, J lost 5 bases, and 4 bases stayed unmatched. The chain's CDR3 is CATSDVTSGGDNEQFF. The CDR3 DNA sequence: TGTGCCACCAGTGATGTGACTAGCGGGGGAGACAATGAGCAGTTCTTC.

The CDR3 coding sequence is TGTGCCAGCAGCCAAGATCAGGGGGCTAACTATGGCTACACCTTC. Protein product: CASSQDQGANYGYTF. The rearrangement joins TRBV14 to TRBJ1-2, with 7 bases aligning to TRBD1. V lost 0 bases to trimming and J lost 0 bases; unmatched junction nucleotides: 1. This CDR3 region has 15 residues. Germline V lookup: CDR1 SGHDN, CDR2 FVKESK.

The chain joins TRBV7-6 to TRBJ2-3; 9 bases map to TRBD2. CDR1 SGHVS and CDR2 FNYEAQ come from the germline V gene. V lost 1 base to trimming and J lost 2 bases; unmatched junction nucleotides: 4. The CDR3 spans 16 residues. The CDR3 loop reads CASSLEASGTTDTQYF. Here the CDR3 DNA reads TGTGCCAGCAGCTTAGAGGCTAGCGGGACCACAGATACGCAGTATTTT.

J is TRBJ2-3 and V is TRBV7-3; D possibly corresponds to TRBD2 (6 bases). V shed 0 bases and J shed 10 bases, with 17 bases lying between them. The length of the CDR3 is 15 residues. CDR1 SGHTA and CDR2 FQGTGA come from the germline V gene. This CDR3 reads CASSLTAGSGSAQYF. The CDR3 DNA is TGTGCCAGCAGCTTAACGGCGGGGTCCGGGTCAGCGCAGTATTTT.

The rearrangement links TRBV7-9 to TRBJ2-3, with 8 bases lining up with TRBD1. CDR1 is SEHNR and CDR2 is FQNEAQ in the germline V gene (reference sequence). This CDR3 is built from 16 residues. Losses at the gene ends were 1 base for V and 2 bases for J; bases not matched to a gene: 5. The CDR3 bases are TGTGCCAGCAGCTTAGGGGCAGGGGGCATCACAGATACGCAGTATTTT. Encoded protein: CASSLGAGGITDTQYF.

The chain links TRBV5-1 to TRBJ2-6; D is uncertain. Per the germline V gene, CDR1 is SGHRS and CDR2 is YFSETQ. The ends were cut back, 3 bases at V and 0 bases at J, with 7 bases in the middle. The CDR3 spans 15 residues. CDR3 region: CASSSGPSGANVLTF. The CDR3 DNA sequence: TGCGCCAGCAGCTCGGGTCCCTCTGGGGCCAACGTCCTGACTTTC.

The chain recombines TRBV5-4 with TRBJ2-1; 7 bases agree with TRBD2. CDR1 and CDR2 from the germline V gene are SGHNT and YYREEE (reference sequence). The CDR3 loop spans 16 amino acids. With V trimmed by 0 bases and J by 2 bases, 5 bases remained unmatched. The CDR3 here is CASSLGGGGTYNEQFF. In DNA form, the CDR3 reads TGTGCCAGCAGCTTGGGCGGCGGGGGAACCTACAATGAGCAGTTCTTC.

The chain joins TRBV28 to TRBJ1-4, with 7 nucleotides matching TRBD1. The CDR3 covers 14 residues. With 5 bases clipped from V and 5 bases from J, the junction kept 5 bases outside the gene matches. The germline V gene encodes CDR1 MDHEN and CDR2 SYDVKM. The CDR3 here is CASSPGTENEKLFF. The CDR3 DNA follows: TGTGCCAGCAGTCCAGGGACAGAAAATGAAAAACTGTTTTTT.

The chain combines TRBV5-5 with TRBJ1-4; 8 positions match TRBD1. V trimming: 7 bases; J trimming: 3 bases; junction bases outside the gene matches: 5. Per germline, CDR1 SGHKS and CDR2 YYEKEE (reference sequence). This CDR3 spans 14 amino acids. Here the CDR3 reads CASRRGQANEKLFF. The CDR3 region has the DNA TGTGCCAGCCGCAGGGGGCAAGCTAATGAAAAACTGTTTTTT.

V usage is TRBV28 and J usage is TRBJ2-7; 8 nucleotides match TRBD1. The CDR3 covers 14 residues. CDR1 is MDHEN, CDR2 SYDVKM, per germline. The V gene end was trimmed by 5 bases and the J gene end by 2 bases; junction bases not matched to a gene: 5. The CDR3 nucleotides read TGTGCCAGCAGTATCCGGACAGGGACCTACGAGCAGTACTTC. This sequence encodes CASSIRTGTYEQYF.

The CDR3 region has the DNA TGTGCCAGCAGTGGGACAGGGGGTGAGGGTGAGCAGTTCTTC. Its protein is CASSGTGGEGEQFF. The V call is TRBV6-4, the J call TRBJ2-1, with 10 bases aligning to TRBD1. CDR1 and CDR2 (germline): MRHNA, SNTAGT. This CDR3 has 14 amino acids. Trimming removed 4 bases from V and 9 bases from J; junction bases left unmatched: 6.